Listed below are T cell receptor beta chains from one sample, sequenced in a study of blood T cell repertoires in COVID-19. Assay used: immunoSEQ multiplex PCR; TCRdb lists only in-frame clones, some missing. The data hold 200,000 to 250,000 clones, with approximately 86% observed a single time. The sample was peripheral blood. The receptors come from a woman aged 25 to 45 with COVID-19, enrolled during active disease. CDR3s include the opening cysteine and the closing phenylalanine or tryptophan. The D gene is left open where the match is weak. Expanded clones get a size class; other rows say once, few or many, or leave the size out.

j_call | clone_size | v_call | d_call | cdr3_aa | cdr3_nt
TRBJ1-4 | . | TRBV5-6 | . | CASSLGGIEKLFF | TGTGCCAGCAGCTTGGGAGGTATTGAAAAACTGTTTTTT
TRBJ1-1 | . | TRBV29-1 | . | CSVTEIRDTEAFF | TGCAGCGTGACTGAGATCCGGGACACTGAAGCTTTCTTT
TRBJ1-1 | once | TRBV30 | . | CAYFLGPVKTEAFF | TGTGCCTACTTTTTGGGCCCCGTTAAGACTGAAGCTTTCTTT
TRBJ2-7 | once | TRBV12-3/TRBV12-4 | . | CASSFQGQREYF | TGTGCCAGCAGTTTCCAGGGGCAACGGGAGTACTTC
TRBJ2-2 | few | TRBV9 | . | CASSVGPGGTGTGELFF | TGTGCCAGCAGCGTAGGCCCGGGGGGCACAGGGACCGGGGAGCTGTTTTTT
TRBJ2-3 | . | TRBV3-1/TRBV3-2 | . | CASSQEVAGTDTQYF | TGTGCCAGCAGCCAAGAGGTAGCGGGCACAGATACGCAGTATTTT
TRBJ2-7 | once | TRBV28 | . | CASSSFYEQYF | TGTGCCAGCAGTTCCTTCTACGAGCAGTACTTC
TRBJ2-7 | . | TRBV6-6 | TRBD1 | CASSSLGQGVYEQYF | TGTGCCAGCAGTTCCCTTGGACAGGGGGTATACGAGCAGTACTTC
TRBJ1-1 | once | TRBV9 | TRBD1 | CASSSRDSNTEAFF | TGTGCCAGCAGTAGCCGGGACAGTAACACTGAAGCTTTCTTT
TRBJ2-7 | . | TRBV7-2 | . | CASSLGDRSSYEQYF | TGTGCCAGCAGCTTAGGAGACAGGAGCTCCTACGAGCAGTACTTC
TRBJ2-3 | once | TRBV7-9 | . | CASSLNLALEDTQYF | TGTGCCAGCAGCTTAAACCTAGCCCTTGAGGATACGCAGTATTTT
TRBJ2-1 | . | TRBV11-3 | TRBD2 | CASSLETGTSGYNEQFF | TGTGCCAGCAGCTTAGAAACCGGGACTAGTGGCTACAATGAGCAGTTCTTC
TRBJ2-5 | few | TRBV5-1 | TRBD2 | CASSYSGSETQYF | TGCGCCAGCAGCTATAGCGGGAGTGAGACCCAGTACTTC
TRBJ2-4 | . | TRBV7-3 | TRBD2 | CASSLSPAGGPGAKNIQYF | TGTGCCAGCAGCTTAAGTCCAGCGGGAGGGCCGGGGGCCAAAAACATTCAGTACTTC
TRBJ1-6 | few | TRBV21-1 | . | CASRLGQAGSYNSPLHF | TGTGCCAGCAGACTCGGACAGGCTGGGTCCTATAATTCACCCCTCCACTTT
TRBJ2-5 | . | TRBV5-1 | TRBD2 | CASSLDSQGEGETQYF | TGCGCCAGCAGCCTAGACTCACAAGGGGAGGGGGAGACCCAGTACTTC
TRBJ2-1 | once | TRBV5-4 | TRBD2 | CASSLGTSGSGEQFF | TGTGCCAGCAGCTTGGGGACTAGCGGGAGTGGTGAGCAGTTCTTC
TRBJ2-6 | . | TRBV12-5 | . | CASDGPPGANVLTF | TGTGCTAGTGATGGCCCCCCTGGGGCCAACGTCCTGACTTTC
TRBJ1-4 | . | TRBV5-1 | TRBD1 | CASSRQGATNEKLFF | TGCGCCAGCAGCAGACAGGGTGCAACTAATGAAAAACTGTTTTTT
TRBJ1-5 | . | TRBV19 | . | CASSIRGREGNQPQHF | TGTGCCAGTAGTATAAGAGGGAGAGAAGGCAATCAGCCCCAGCATTTT
TRBJ1-4 | . | TRBV5-6 | . | CASSLLPSEKLFF | TGTGCCAGCAGCTTGTTGCCTAGTGAAAAACTGTTTTTT
TRBJ1-6 | . | TRBV6-5 | . | CASSGQAYNSPLHF | TGTGCCAGCAGCGGACAAGCTTATAATTCACCCCTCCACTTT
TRBJ2-1 | . | TRBV7-9 | . | CASSPSEGDEQFF | TGTGCCAGCAGCCCCAGCGAAGGTGATGAGCAGTTCTTC
TRBJ1-2 | . | TRBV7-2 | . | CASSLVTGGNGYTF | TGTGCCAGCAGCTTAGTGACGGGAGGAAATGGCTACACCTTC
TRBJ2-1 | . | TRBV11-2 | TRBD2 | CASKAGGGYYNEQFF | TGTGCCAGCAAAGCGGGGGGCGGGTACTACAATGAGCAGTTCTTC
TRBJ1-3 | . | TRBV7-3 | TRBD1 | CASSFIEGQGFF | TGTGCCAGCAGCTTTATAGAGGGACAGGGGTTTTTT
TRBJ1-3 | . | TRBV19 | TRBD1 | CASSTGPQGAPGNTIYF | TGTGCCAGTAGTACCGGGCCACAGGGGGCCCCTGGAAACACCATATATTTT
TRBJ1-4 | . | TRBV28 | . | CASSFPNEKLFF | TGTGCCAGCAGTTTCCCGAATGAAAAACTGTTTTTT
TRBJ2-7 | . | TRBV5-1 | TRBD1 | CASSTGQGVTEQYF | TGCGCCAGCAGCACAGGACAGGGAGTGACCGAGCAGTACTTC
TRBJ1-3 | . | TRBV19 | TRBD1 | CASSPDRGGNTIYF | TGTGCCAGTAGTCCTGACAGGGGAGGAAACACCATATATTTT
TRBJ1-5 | . | TRBV12-3/TRBV12-4 | . | CASSLQNNQPQHF | TGTGCCAGCAGTTTACAGAACAATCAGCCCCAGCATTTT
TRBJ2-7 | . | TRBV11-3 | TRBD2 | CASSLTLAGGNEQYF | TGTGCCAGCAGCTTGACTCTAGCGGGAGGAAACGAGCAGTACTTC
TRBJ1-2 | . | TRBV5-4 | . | CASSFEVDANYGYTF | TGTGCCAGCAGCTTCGAGGTCGACGCAAACTATGGCTACACCTTC
TRBJ1-3 | . | TRBV6-1 | . | CASSDRVGNTIYF | TGTGCCAGCAGTGACAGGGTTGGAAACACCATATATTTT
TRBJ2-7 | . | TRBV28 | . | CASTSGGRYEQYF | TGTGCCAGCACCTCGGGCGGGCGGTACGAGCAGTACTTC
TRBJ2-7 | . | TRBV18 | TRBD2 | CASSPGLAGDEQYF | TGTGCCAGCTCACCGGGACTAGCGGGAGACGAGCAGTACTTC
TRBJ1-1 | . | TRBV27 | . | CASSQQGRTEAFF | TGTGCCAGCAGTCAGCAGGGAAGAACTGAAGCTTTCTTT
TRBJ2-1 | few | TRBV6-5 | . | CASSSTYRRGDEQFF | TGTGCCAGCAGTTCAACTTATAGGCGGGGCGATGAGCAGTTCTTC
TRBJ2-2 | many | TRBV7-3 | TRBD2 | CASSPGLAAFRAGELFF | TGTGCCAGCAGCCCGGGACTAGCGGCCTTTCGGGCCGGGGAGCTGTTTTTT
TRBJ2-7 | . | TRBV19 | . | CASSTLSGDGSYEQYF | TGTGCCAGTAGTACCCTCTCAGGGGACGGCTCCTACGAGCAGTACTTC
TRBJ2-7 | . | TRBV7-9 | TRBD2 | CASSLVAGGKYEQYF | TGTGCCAGCAGCTTAGTGGCGGGAGGGAAATACGAGCAGTACTTC
TRBJ1-1 | . | TRBV18 | TRBD1 | CASSPPGTGKYTEAFF | TGTGCCAGCTCACCACCAGGGACAGGGAAGTACACTGAAGCTTTCTTT
TRBJ1-1 | . | TRBV5-1 | . | CASSVTGLEEAFF | TGCGCCAGCAGTGTAACAGGGCTAGAGGAAGCTTTCTTT
TRBJ1-4 | once | TRBV25-1 | TRBD1 | CASSEFRTGLDNEKLFF | TGTGCCAGCAGTGAATTTCGGACAGGGCTTGACAATGAAAAACTGTTTTTT
TRBJ2-5 | . | TRBV7-9 | . | CASSLSQGKQETQYF | TGTGCCAGCAGCTTAAGTCAGGGTAAACAAGAGACCCAGTACTTC
TRBJ2-2 | . | TRBV29-1 | . | CSVVRIGELFF | TGCAGCGTCGTGAGGATTGGGGAGCTGTTTTTT
TRBJ2-1 | . | TRBV6-2/TRBV6-3 | TRBD2 | CASSSLAGGRGHEQFF | TGTGCCAGCAGTTCTTTAGCGGGGGGGAGGGGTCATGAGCAGTTCTTC
TRBJ1-1 | . | TRBV23-1 | . | CASSTLGLFGGNTEAFF | TGCGCCAGCAGTACATTGGGGCTTTTTGGCGGGAACACTGAAGCTTTCTTT
TRBJ1-4 | . | TRBV7-2 | . | CANSLSGGVREKLFF | TGTGCCAACAGCTTATCGGGGGGTGTCCGTGAAAAACTGTTTTTT
TRBJ1-5 | . | TRBV21-1 | . | CASSKAAGGQGYNQPQHF | TGTGCCAGCAGCAAAGCGGCCGGAGGACAGGGATACAATCAGCCCCAGCATTTT
TRBJ1-2 | . | TRBV5-6 | . | CASSLARETNYGYTF | TGTGCCAGCAGCTTAGCTCGGGAGACTAACTATGGCTACACCTTC
TRBJ2-1 | once | TRBV10-2 | . | CASSAGTYNEQFF | TGCGCCAGCAGTGCCGGGACCTACAATGAGCAGTTCTTC
TRBJ2-5 | . | TRBV29-1 | . | CSVSQLQETQYF | TGCAGCGTCAGCCAACTACAAGAGACCCAGTACTTC
TRBJ1-1 | . | TRBV9 | . | CASSPFRTEAFF | TGTGCCAGCAGCCCATTTCGGACAGAGGCTTTCTTT
TRBJ2-7 | . | TRBV7-2 | TRBD1 | CASSQGGPGEQYF | TGTGCCAGCAGCCAAGGGGGCCCGGGCGAGCAGTACTTC
TRBJ2-3 | few | TRBV7-2 | TRBD1 | CASSDQNRARGDTQYF | TGTGCCAGCAGCGACCAGAACAGGGCCAGGGGGGATACGCAGTATTTT
TRBJ2-3 | . | TRBV4-3 | TRBD2 | CASSLGLAEDTQYF | TGCGCCAGCAGCCTGGGACTAGCGGAAGATACGCAGTATTTT
TRBJ2-7 | many | TRBV10-3 | TRBD2 | CAISETGGGEQYF | TGTGCCATCAGTGAAACGGGGGGTGGGGAGCAGTACTTC
TRBJ1-6 | . | TRBV4-3 | . | CASRLGQVRGLYNSPLHF | TGCGCCAGCAGACTAGGGCAGGTCAGAGGCCTCTATAATTCACCCCTCCACTTT